This TCR beta chain was observed in a study of cytomegalovirus exposure and HLA in healthy donors. Study in general: Sequencing of 150 million to 200 million T cells in an earlier analysis found roughly 120 million unique TCR beta sequences. In an early release, HLA-typed donors contributed tens of millions of unique TCR sequences. Study-wide results and caveats: As confirmed in vitro, a few CMV-associated chains were specific for CMV antigens. According to a later analysis, most TCR beta chains associated with CMV appeared HLA-restricted.

The germline V gene encodes CDR1 MNHNS and CDR2 SASEGT. V shed 1 base, J shed 5 bases, and the junction held 9 bases outside the gene matches. This CDR3 region has 16 residues. To note about this clone: What it binds is unknown.

A multiplex PCR was run with 60 Vbeta primers and 13 Jbeta primers. Clones were sequenced by immunoSEQ multiplex PCR, and TCRdb holds only the in-frame ones, with some missing. The top ten hold approximately 5.3% of the sample, which has approximately 100,000 clones, over 75% seen once. The TCR comes from a woman aged 18 to 35 in good health and CMV-seropositive. The rearrangement uses TRBV6-1 and TRBJ2-5; 8 bases match TRBD2. The specimen was PBMCs. In DNA, the CDR3 is TGTGCCAGCAGTGAAGGCCCCCGGGGGGGATTGGAGACCCAGTACTTC. Translation gives CASSEGPRGGLETQYF.